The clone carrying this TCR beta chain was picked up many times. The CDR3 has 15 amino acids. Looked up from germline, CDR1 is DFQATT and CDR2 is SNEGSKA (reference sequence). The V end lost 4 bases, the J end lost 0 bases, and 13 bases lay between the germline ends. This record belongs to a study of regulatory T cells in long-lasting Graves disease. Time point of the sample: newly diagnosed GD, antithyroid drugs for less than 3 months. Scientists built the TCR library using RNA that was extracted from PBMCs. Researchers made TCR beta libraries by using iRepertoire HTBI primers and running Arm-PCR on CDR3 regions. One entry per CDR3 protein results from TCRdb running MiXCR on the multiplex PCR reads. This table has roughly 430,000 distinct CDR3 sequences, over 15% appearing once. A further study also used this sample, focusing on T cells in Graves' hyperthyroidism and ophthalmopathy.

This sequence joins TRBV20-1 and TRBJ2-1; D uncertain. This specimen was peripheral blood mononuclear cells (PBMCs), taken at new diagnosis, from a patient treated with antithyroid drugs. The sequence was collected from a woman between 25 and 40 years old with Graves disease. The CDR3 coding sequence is TGCAGTGCTATTGACACCTTCGCCTCCTACAATGAGCAGTTCTTC. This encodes CSAIDTFASYNEQFF.